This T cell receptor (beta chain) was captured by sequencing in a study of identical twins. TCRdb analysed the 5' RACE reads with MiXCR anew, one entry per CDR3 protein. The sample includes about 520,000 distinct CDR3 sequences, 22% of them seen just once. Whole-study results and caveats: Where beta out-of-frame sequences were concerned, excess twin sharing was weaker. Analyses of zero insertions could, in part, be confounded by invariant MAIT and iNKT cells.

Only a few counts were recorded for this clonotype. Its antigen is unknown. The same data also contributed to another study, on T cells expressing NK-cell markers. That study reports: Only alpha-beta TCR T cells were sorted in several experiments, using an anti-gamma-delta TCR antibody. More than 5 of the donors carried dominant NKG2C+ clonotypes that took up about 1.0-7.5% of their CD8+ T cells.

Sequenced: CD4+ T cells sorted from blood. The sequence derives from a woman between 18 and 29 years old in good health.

CDR3: CASSLAGQGNYGYTF. The CDR3 DNA reads TGCGCCAGCAGCTTGGCCGGACAGGGTAACTATGGCTACACCTTC. This sequence joins TRBV5-1 and TRBJ1-2; TRBD1 matches at 8 bases. Losses at the gene ends were 0 bases for V and 1 base for J; bases not matched to a gene: 2. This CDR3 spans 15 amino acids. Germline V gives CDR1 SGHRS, CDR2 YFSETQ.